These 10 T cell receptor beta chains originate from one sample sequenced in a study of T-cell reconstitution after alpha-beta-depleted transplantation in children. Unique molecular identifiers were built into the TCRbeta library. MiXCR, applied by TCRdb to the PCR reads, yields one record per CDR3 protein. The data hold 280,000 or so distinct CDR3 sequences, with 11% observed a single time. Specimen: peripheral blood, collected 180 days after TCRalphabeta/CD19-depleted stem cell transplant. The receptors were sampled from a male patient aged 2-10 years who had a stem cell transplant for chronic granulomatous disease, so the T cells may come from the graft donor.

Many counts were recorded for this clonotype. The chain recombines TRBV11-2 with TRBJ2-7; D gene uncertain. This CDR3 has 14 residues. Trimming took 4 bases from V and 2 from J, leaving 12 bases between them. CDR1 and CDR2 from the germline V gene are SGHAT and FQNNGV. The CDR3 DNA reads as TGTGCCAGCAGCTCCCCGCCCGCCCCCTACGAGCAGTACTTC. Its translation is CASSSPPAPYEQYF.

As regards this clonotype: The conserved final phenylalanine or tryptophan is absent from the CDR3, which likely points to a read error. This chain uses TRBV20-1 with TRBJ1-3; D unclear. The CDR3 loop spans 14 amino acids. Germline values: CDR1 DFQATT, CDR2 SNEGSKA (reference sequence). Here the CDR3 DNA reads TGCAGTGCTCAAGTAGGCAGCTCTGGAAACATCATATATTCT. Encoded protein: CSAQVGSSGNIIYS.

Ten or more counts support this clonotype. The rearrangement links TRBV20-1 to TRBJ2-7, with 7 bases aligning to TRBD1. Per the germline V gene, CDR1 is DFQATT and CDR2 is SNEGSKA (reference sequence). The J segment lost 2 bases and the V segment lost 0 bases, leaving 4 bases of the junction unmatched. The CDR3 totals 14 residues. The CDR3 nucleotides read TGCAGTGCTAGAGATGGGGACAGTACCTACGAGCAGTACTTC. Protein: CSARDGDSTYEQYF.

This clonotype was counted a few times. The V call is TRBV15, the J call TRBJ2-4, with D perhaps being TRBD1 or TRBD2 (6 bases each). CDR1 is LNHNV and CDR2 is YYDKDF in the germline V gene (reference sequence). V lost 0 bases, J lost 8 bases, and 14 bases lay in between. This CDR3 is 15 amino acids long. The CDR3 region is CATSRELGGQDIQYF. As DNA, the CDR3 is TGTGCCACCAGCAGAGAATTGGGGGGCCAGGACATTCAGTACTTC.

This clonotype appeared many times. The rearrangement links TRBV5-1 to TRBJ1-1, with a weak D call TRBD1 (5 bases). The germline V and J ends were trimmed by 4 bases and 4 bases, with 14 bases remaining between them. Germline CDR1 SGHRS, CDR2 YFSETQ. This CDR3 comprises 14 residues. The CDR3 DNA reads TGCGCCAGCAGCGTAACTGGGGGGTCCACTGAAGCTTTCTTT. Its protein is CASSVTGGSTEAFF.

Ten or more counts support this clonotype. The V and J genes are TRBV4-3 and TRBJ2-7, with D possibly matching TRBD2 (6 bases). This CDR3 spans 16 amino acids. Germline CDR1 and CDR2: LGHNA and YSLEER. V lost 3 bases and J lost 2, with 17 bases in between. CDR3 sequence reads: CASSHHTGTGAYEQYF. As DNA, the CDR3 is TGCGCCAGCAGCCACCACACTGGGACTGGTGCCTACGAGCAGTACTTC.

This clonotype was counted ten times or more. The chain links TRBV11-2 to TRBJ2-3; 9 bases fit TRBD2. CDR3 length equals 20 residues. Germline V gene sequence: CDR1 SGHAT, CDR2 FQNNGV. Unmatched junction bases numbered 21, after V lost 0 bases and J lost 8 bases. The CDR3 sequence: CASSLDLFRVSGSKWGTQYF. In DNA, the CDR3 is TGTGCCAGCAGCTTAGATTTGTTCCGGGTTAGCGGGAGTAAATGGGGTACGCAGTATTTT.

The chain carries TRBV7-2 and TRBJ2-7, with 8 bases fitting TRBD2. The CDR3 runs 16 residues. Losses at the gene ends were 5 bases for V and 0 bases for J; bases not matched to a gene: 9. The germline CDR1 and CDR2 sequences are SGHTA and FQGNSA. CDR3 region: CASSPRGGSSSYEQYF. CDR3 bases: TGTGCCAGCAGCCCCCGGGGGGGCTCATCCTCCTACGAGCAGTACTTC.

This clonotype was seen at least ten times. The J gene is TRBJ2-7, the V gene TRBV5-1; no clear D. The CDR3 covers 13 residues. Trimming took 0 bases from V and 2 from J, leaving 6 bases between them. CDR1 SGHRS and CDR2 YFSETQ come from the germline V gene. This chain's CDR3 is CASSLAQAYEQYF. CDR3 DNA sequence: TGCGCCAGCAGCTTGGCGCAAGCCTACGAGCAGTACTTC.

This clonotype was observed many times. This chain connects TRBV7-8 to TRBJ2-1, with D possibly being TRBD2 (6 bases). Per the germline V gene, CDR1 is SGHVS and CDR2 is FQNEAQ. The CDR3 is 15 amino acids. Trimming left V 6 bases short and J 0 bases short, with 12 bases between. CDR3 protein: CASRTERASYNEQFF. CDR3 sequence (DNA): TGTGCCAGCAGGACTGAGCGGGCCTCCTACAATGAGCAGTTCTTC.